These 17 T cell receptor beta chains share one sample of origin, sequenced in a study of technical replicates of blood from a few donors. This table comes from immunoSEQ multiplex PCR, and its TCRdb copy is limited to in-frame clones, with some not included. In the table there are some 62,000 clones, around 87% of which are singletons. Sequenced material: PBMCs. The receptors stem from a human donor in good health. Some clones in this sample may be carry-over from other donors' samples.

A single count supports this clone. This chain connects TRBV5-1 to TRBJ2-6; 7 bases map to TRBD1. This CDR3 region has 15 residues. After removal of 4 bases from V and 4 bases from J, the junction contained 5 bases not matched to a gene. Per the germline V gene, CDR1 is SGHRS and CDR2 is YFSETQ. CDR3 region: CASSPWTGGANVLTF. In DNA, the CDR3 is TGCGCCAGCAGCCCTTGGACAGGAGGGGCCAACGTCCTGACTTTC.

The rearrangement uses TRBV15 and TRBJ1-4; D is unresolved. This CDR3 is built from 14 residues. Trimming cost V 0 bases and J 8 bases, with 10 bases left between them. Germline loops: CDR1 LNHNV, CDR2 YYDKDF (reference sequence). This chain's CDR3 is CATSRDLVGEKLFF. DNA of the CDR3: TGTGCCACCAGCAGAGATTTGGTCGGGGAAAAACTGTTTTTT.

The chain carries TRBV6-1 and TRBJ1-2; 8 bases match TRBD1. Germline trimming cut 4 bases from V and 8 bases from J; bases unmatched to any gene: 9. Germline V gene sequence: CDR1 MNHNS, CDR2 SASEGT. The length of the CDR3 is 14 residues. CDR3 sequence reads: CASSVQQGGEGYTF. The CDR3 DNA is TGTGCCAGCAGTGTTCAACAGGGGGGAGAAGGCTACACCTTC.

The rearrangement joins TRBV6-6 to TRBJ2-3, with 9 bases aligning to TRBD2. V trimming: 9 bases; J trimming: 5 bases; junction bases outside the gene matches: 12. The CDR3 spans 15 residues. Germline loops: CDR1 MNHNY, CDR2 SVGAGI (reference sequence). The CDR3 region has the DNA TGTGCCAGTCCTGCCCGCGGGGGGGAGAAAGATACGCAGTATTTT. It yields the protein CASPARGGEKDTQYF.

DNA for the CDR3: TGTGCCAGCAGCTCGACAGGGCACACTGAAGCTTTCTTT. This encodes CASSSTGHTEAFF. The chain combines TRBV7-9 with TRBJ1-1; 7 positions agree with TRBD1. The CDR3 spans 13 residues. V was pared by 4 bases and J by 3 bases, with 2 bases of the junction left unmatched. Germline CDR1 is SEHNR and CDR2 is FQNEAQ (reference sequence).

The V gene is TRBV2, the J gene TRBJ1-2; the D gene is possibly TRBD1 (5 bases). The V end was cut by 0 bases, the J end by 8 bases, with 10 bases between. This CDR3 region has 13 residues. Looked up from germline, CDR1 is SNHLY and CDR2 is FYNNEI. The CDR3 sequence is CASSEAWGGGYTF. CDR3 coding DNA: TGTGCCAGCAGTGAAGCATGGGGGGGAGGCTACACCTTC.

The chain joins TRBV5-4 to TRBJ2-3; maybe TRBD1 (6 bases). CDR1 is SGHNT, CDR2 YYREEE, per germline (reference sequence). V dropped 5 bases and J dropped 3 bases, with 16 bases sitting between them. The length of the CDR3 is 15 residues. Here the CDR3 DNA reads TGTGCCAGCAGTCGTACAGGGCGCTGGACAGATACGCAGTATTTT. Protein: CASSRTGRWTDTQYF.

This clone was observed once. The CDR3 DNA reads TGCGCCAGCAGTCATAAAAAAAGCGGGGGGATAACAGATACGCAGTATTTT. It codes for CASSHKKSGGITDTQYF. The chain links TRBV5-1 to TRBJ2-3; 9 nucleotides agree with TRBD2. Germline V lookup: CDR1 SGHRS, CDR2 YFSETQ. The CDR3 length is 17 residues. With V trimmed by 5 bases and J by 3 bases, 13 bases remained unmatched.

The chain joins TRBV4-2 to TRBJ1-2; a weak D match, TRBD1 (5 bases). The CDR3 runs to 17 residues. Germline values: CDR1 LGHNA, CDR2 YNFKEQ. V was pared by 0 bases and J by 4 bases, with 18 bases between. DNA of the CDR3: TGTGCCAGCAGCCAAGATCTTCCAGCGGCGGGGGGCTATGGCTACACCTTC. Its protein product is CASSQDLPAAGGYGYTF.

The rearrangement joins TRBV11-2 to TRBJ2-3, with 10 positions matching TRBD2. The germline CDR1 and CDR2 sequences are SGHAT and FQNNGV. Trimming cost V 2 bases and J 8 bases; bases outside gene matches: 10. The length of the CDR3 is 16 residues. The CDR3 sequence: CASSLSTSGAFVTQYF. The CDR3 nucleotides read TGTGCCAGCAGCTTATCAACTAGCGGGGCTTTCGTTACGCAGTATTTT.

The chain uses TRBV29-1 and TRBJ1-2, with 8 nucleotides matching TRBD1. The germline gives CDR1 SQVTM, CDR2 ANQGSEA. The CDR3 is 14 residues long. V trimming: 1 base; J trimming: 8 bases; junction bases outside the gene matches: 9. CDR3 nucleotides: TGCAGCGTTGAAGTGGGCAGGGGGCCATCCGGCTACACCTTC. This sequence encodes CSVEVGRGPSGYTF.

This sequence joins TRBV19 and TRBJ2-7; D is possibly TRBD1 (6 bases). Deletions cut 5 bases from V and 1 base from J, with 18 bases between. Germline loops: CDR1 LNHDA, CDR2 SQIVND (reference sequence). The CDR3 length is 16 residues. The CDR3 spells CASSSRWQGSSYEQYF. The CDR3, as DNA: TGTGCCAGTAGTTCTCGATGGCAGGGGTCATCCTACGAGCAGTACTTC.

J is TRBJ2-1 and V is TRBV5-8, with TRBD2 matching over 9 bases. The CDR3 is 15 residues long. Germline-derived CDR1 and CDR2 are SGHTS and YDEGEE. V shed 6 bases and J 1 base; nucleotides not matched to a gene: 5. The CDR3 sequence: CASNPGLASYNEQFF. In nucleotides, the CDR3 is TGTGCCAGCAACCCCGGACTAGCGTCCTACAATGAGCAGTTCTTC.

The rearrangement joins TRBV5-1 to TRBJ2-1; TRBD1 matches at 9 bases. The CDR3 is 15 residues long. V shed 0 bases and J 4 bases; nucleotides not matched to a gene: 2. Looked up from germline, CDR1 is SGHRS and CDR2 is YFSETQ. As DNA, the CDR3 is TGCGCCAGCAGCTTGGTGGGACAGGGATACAATGAGCAGTTCTTC. Amino acid sequence: CASSLVGQGYNEQFF. Full variable domain (rest looked up from reference TRBV5-1 and TRBJ2-1): KAGVTQTPRYLIKTRGQQVTLSCSPISGHRSVSWYQQTPGQGLQFLFEYFSETQRNKGNFPGRFSGRQFSNSRSEMNVSTLELGDSALYLCASSLVGQGYNEQFFGPGTRLTVL.

The J gene is TRBJ1-6, the V gene TRBV6-5; weak D call: TRBD1 (5 bases). Trimming pared 7 bases from V and 7 bases from J, leaving 17 bases between. The CDR3 has 15 residues. Per the germline V gene, CDR1 is MNHEY and CDR2 is SVGAGI. CDR3 coding DNA: TGTGCCAGCAAGCCAGACAGTATTCGAAATTCACCCCTCCACTTT. It is translated as CASKPDSIRNSPLHF.

This clone was detected once. The genes are TRBV11-2 and TRBJ2-5, with a tentative D call TRBD2 (6 bases). Trimming removed 6 bases from V and 4 bases from J, with 6 bases in between. CDR3 length: 11 residues. Germline lookup yields CDR1 SGHAT and CDR2 FQNNGV. For the CDR3, the DNA is TGTGCCAGCAGTAGCGGAGAGACCCAGTACTTC. Translation gives CASSSGETQYF.

The V call is TRBV7-6, the J call TRBJ1-2, with D perhaps matching TRBD1 (5 bases). This CDR3 has 14 residues. CDR1 and CDR2 (germline): SGHVS, FNYEAQ. V dropped 6 bases and J dropped 0 bases, with 11 bases sitting between them. CDR3 region: CASRAGGANYGYTF. The CDR3 DNA reads as TGTGCCAGCAGGGCTGGAGGGGCTAACTATGGCTACACCTTC.